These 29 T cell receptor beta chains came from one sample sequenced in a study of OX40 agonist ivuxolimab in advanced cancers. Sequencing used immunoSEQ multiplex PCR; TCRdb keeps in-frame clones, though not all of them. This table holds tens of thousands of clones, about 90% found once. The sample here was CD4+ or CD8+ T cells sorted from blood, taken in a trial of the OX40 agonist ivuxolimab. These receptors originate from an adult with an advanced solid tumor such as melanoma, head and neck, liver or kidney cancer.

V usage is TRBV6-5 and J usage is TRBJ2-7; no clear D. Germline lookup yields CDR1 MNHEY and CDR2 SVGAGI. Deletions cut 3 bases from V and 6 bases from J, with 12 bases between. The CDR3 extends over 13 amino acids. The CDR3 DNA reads TGTGCCAGCAGTTATAGGGCGTTAGGCGAGCAGTACTTC. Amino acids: CASSYRALGEQYF.

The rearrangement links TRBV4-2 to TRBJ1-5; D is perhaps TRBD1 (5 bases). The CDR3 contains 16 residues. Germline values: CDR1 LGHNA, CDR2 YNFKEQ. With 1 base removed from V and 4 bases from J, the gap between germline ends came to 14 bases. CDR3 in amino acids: CASSQGESGGNQPQHF. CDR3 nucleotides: TGTGCCAGCAGCCAAGGCGAATCCGGGGGGAATCAGCCCCAGCATTTT.

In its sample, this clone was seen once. Here the CDR3 DNA reads TGTGCCAGCAGTTTAACGTACAAGGGACAGGGGAACACCGGGGAGCTGTTTTTT. Protein: CASSLTYKGQGNTGELFF. The rearrangement uses TRBV28 and TRBJ2-2; TRBD1 agrees at 9 bases. The CDR3 runs to 18 residues. Germline V gives CDR1 MDHEN, CDR2 SYDVKM. After removal of 2 bases from V and 1 base from J, the junction contained 8 bases not matched to a gene. Full variable domain (rest looked up from reference TRBV28 and TRBJ2-2): DVKVTQSSRYLVKRTGEKVFLECVQDMDHENMFWYRQDPGLGLRLIYFSYDVKMKEKGDIPEGYSVSREKKERFSLILESASTNQTSMYLCASSLTYKGQGNTGELFFGEGSRLTVL.

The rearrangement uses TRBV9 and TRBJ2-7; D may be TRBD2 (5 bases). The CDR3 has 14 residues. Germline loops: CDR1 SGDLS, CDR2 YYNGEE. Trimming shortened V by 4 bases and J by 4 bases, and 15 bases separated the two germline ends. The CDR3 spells CASSPSPTIYEQYF. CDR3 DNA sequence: TGTGCCAGCAGCCCTAGCCCCACCATTTACGAGCAGTACTTC.

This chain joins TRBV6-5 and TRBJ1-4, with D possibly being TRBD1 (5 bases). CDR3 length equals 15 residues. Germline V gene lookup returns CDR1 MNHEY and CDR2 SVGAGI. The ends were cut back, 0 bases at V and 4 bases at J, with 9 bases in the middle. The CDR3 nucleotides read TGTGCCAGCAGTTACTCGAGACAGCTTAATGAAAAACTGTTTTTT. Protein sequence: CASSYSRQLNEKLFF.

CDR3 region: CASSEGTGLVYGYTF. The CDR3 DNA reads as TGTGCCAGCAGTGAAGGGACAGGCCTAGTCTATGGCTACACCTTC. This chain uses TRBV25-1 with TRBJ1-2; 8 bases are a match to TRBD1. The ends lost 2 bases at V and 4 bases at J; junction bases unmatched: 6. The germline gives CDR1 MGHDK, CDR2 SYGVNS. The CDR3 contains 15 residues.

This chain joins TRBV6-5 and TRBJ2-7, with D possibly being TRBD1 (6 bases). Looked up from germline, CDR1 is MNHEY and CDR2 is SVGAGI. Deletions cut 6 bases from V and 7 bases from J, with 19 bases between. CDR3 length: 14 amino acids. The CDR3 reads CASSPFRGDGEQYF. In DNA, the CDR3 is TGTGCCAGCAGCCCCTTCAGGGGAGATGGGGAGCAGTACTTC.

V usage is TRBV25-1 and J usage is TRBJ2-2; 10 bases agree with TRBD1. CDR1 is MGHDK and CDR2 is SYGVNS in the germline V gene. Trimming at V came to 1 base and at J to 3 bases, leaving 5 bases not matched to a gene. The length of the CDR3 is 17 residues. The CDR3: CASSEWRDRGYTGELFF. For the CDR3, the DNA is TGTGCCAGCAGTGAATGGCGGGACAGGGGATACACCGGGGAGCTGTTTTTT.

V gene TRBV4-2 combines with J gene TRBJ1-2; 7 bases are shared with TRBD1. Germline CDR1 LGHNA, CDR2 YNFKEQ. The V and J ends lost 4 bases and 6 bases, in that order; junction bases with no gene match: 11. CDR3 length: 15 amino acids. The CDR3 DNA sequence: TGTGCCAGCAGCCCTACTACGGGGACAGAGAATGGCTACACCTTC. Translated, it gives CASSPTTGTENGYTF.

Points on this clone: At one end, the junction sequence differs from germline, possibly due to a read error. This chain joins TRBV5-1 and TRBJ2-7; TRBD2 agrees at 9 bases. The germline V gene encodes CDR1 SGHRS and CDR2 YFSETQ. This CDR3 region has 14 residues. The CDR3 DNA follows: TGCGCCAGCAGCTTGAAGCGGGGGGCCTACGAGCAGTGCTTC. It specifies CASSLKRGAYEQCF.

The CDR3 nucleotides read TGTGCCAGCAGGTCCCGGGACTTGGGGTACACCGGGGAGCTGTTTTTT. Its protein product is CASRSRDLGYTGELFF. The chain couples TRBV25-1 to TRBJ2-2, with D possibly TRBD2 on 6 matching bases. Germline CDR1 is MGHDK and CDR2 is SYGVNS. The CDR3 sequence is 16 residues long. Trimming cost V 6 bases and J 3 bases, with 17 bases left between them.

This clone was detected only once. CDR3: CAWSALGTEAFF. The CDR3 nucleotides read TGTGCCTGGAGTGCCCTGGGGACTGAAGCTTTCTTT. The chain is built from TRBV30 and TRBJ1-1; D gene ambiguous. The germline V gene encodes CDR1 GTSNPN and CDR2 SVGIG (reference sequence). Between the trimmed V and J ends, which lost 1 base and 5 bases, there was a span of 8 bases. The CDR3 runs 12 residues.

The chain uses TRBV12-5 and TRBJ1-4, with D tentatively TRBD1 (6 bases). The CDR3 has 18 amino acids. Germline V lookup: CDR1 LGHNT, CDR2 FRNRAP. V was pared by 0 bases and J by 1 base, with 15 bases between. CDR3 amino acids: CASGLVLGGRGTNEKLFF. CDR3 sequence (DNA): TGTGCTAGTGGTTTGGTACTTGGGGGGCGTGGAACTAATGAAAAACTGTTTTTT. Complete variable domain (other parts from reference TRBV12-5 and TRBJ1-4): DARVTQTPRHKVTEMGQEVTMRCQPILGHNTVFWYRQTMMQGLELLAYFRNRAPLDDSGMPKDRFSAEMPDATLATLKIQPSEPRDSAVYFCASGLVLGGRGTNEKLFFGSGTQLSVL.

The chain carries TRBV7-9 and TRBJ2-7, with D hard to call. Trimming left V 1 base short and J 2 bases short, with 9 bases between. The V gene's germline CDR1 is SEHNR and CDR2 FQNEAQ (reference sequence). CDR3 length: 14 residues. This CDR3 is CASSLDLGPYEQYF. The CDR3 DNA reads TGTGCCAGCAGCTTAGATCTTGGGCCCTACGAGCAGTACTTC.

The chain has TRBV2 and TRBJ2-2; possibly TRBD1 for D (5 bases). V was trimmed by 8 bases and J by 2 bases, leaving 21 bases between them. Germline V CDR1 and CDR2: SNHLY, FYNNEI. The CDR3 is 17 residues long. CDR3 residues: CASVLSSGHVNTGELFF. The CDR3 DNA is TGTGCCAGCGTGCTAAGCTCCGGACACGTTAACACCGGGGAGCTGTTTTTT. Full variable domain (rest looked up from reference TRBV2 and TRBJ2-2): EPEVTQTPSHQVTQMGQEVILRCVPISNHLYFYWYRQILGQKVEFLVSFYNNEISEKSEIFDDQFSVERPDGSNFTLKIRSTKLEDSAMYFCASVLSSGHVNTGELFFGEGSRLTVL.

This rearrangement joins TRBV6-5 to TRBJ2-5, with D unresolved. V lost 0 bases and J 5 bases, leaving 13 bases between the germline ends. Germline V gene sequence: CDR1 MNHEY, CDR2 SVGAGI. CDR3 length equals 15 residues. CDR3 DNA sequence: TGTGCCAGCAGTTACTCGCTCGGCCCCGGGGAGACCCAGTACTTC. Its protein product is CASSYSLGPGETQYF.

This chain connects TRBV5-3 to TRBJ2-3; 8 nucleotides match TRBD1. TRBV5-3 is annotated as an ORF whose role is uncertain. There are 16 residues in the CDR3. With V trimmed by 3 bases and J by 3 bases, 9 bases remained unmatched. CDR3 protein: CARSYLRDRSTDTQYF. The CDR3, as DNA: TGTGCCAGAAGCTACCTCCGGGACAGGAGTACAGATACGCAGTATTTT.

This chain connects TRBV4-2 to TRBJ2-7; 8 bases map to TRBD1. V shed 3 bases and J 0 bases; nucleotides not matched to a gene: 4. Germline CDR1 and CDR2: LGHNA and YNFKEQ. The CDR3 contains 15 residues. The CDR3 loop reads CASSQTGVSSYEQYF. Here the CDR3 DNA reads TGTGCCAGCAGCCAGACAGGGGTAAGCTCCTACGAGCAGTACTTC.

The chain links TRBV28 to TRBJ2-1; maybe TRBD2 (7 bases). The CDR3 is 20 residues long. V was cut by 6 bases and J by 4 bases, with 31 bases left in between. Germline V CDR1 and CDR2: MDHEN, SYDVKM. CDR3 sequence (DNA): TGTGCCAGCAGCCCAGGCCCAGTGAGCGGGACACCCACCTCTTACAATGAGCAGTTCTTC. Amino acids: CASSPGPVSGTPTSYNEQFF.

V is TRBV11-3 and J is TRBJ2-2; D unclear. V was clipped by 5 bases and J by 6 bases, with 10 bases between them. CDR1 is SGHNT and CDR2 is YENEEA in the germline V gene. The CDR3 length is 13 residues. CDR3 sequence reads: CASSDLSPGELFF. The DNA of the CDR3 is TGTGCCAGCAGCGACCTAAGTCCCGGGGAGCTGTTTTTT.

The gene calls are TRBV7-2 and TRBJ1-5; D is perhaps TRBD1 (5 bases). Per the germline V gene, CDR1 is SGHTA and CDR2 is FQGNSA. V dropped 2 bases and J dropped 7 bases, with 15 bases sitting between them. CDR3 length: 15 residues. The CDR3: CASSLMGGRGQPQHF. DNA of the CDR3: TGTGCCAGCAGCTTAATGGGAGGGAGGGGACAGCCCCAGCATTTT.

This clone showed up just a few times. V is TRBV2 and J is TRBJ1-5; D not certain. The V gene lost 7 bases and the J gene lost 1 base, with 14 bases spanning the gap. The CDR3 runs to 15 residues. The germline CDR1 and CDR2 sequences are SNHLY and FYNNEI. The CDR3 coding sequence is TGTGCCAGCACCTGGGGAGTTACCAGCAATCAGCCCCAGCATTTT. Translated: CASTWGVTSNQPQHF.

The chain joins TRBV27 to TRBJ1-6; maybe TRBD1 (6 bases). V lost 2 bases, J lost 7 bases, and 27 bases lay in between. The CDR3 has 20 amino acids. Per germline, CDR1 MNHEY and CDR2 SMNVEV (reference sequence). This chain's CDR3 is CASSLRPWQLGGYRNSPLHF. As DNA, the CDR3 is TGTGCCAGCAGTTTAAGGCCCTGGCAACTAGGGGGATACCGAAATTCACCCCTCCACTTT.

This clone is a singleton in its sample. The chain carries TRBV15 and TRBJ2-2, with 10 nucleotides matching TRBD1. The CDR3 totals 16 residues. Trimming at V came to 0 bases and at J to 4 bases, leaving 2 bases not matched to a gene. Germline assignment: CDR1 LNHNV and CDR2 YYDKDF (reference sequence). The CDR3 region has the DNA TGTGCCACCAGCAGAGAAAGGACAGGGGGCACCGGGGAGCTGTTTTTT. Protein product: CATSRERTGGTGELFF.

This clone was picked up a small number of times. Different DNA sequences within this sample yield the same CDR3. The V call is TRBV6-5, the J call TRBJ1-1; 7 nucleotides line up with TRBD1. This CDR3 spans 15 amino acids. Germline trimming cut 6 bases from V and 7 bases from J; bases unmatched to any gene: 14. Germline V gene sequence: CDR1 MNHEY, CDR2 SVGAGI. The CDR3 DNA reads TGTGCCAGCAGCCCTTACCTGACAGGGAATAGTGAAGCTTTCTTT. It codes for CASSPYLTGNSEAFF.

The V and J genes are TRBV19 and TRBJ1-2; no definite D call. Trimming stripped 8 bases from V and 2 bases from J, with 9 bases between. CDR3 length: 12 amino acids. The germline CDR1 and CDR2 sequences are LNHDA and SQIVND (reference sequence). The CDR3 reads CASEVGNYGYTF. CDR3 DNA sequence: TGTGCCAGTGAAGTGGGCAACTATGGCTACACCTTC.

CDR3 sequence (DNA): TGTGCCAGCAGCCAAACAGAGGGAGGGGGCGACGAGCAGTACTTC. Translating gives CASSQTEGGGDEQYF. The chain combines TRBV4-2 with TRBJ2-7, with D possibly called TRBD1 or TRBD2 (7 bases each). The CDR3 has 15 residues. Trimming took off 2 bases at V and 5 bases at J, with 16 bases between the two ends. From germline, CDR1 is LGHNA and CDR2 YNFKEQ.

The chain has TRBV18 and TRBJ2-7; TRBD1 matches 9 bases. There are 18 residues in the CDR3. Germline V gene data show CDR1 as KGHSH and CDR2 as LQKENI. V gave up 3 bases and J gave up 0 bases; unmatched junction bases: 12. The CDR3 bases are TGTGCCAGCTCACCCCAGTCCCGGGACAGGGTTAGCTCCTACGAGCAGTACTTC. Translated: CASSPQSRDRVSSYEQYF.

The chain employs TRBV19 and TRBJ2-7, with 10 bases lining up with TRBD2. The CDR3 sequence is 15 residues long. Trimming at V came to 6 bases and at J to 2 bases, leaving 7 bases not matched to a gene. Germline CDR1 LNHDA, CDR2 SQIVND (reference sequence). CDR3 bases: TGTGCCAGTAGCGAATCAGCGGGAGGGCCCTACGAGCAGTACTTC. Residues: CASSESAGGPYEQYF.